This TCR beta chain is from a study of CD8 T cells in ankylosing spondylitis. Study-wide findings and caveats: There was a TCR beta motif, made of 7 or 8 highly homologous variants, that appeared characteristic of ankylosing spondylitis blood. Researchers reportedly found disease-linked clones significantly enriched in matched ankylosing spondylitis synovial fluid. In peripheral blood, disease-linked CD8+ clones occurred at relatively low frequencies.

Quantitative 5'-RACE with molecular barcodes generated TCR beta libraries. TCRdb passed the 5' RACE reads through MiXCR, listing each CDR3 protein once. The sample holds about 240,000 distinct CDR3 sequences, around 9.2% seen once. This clonotype was observed a handful of times. Its target is unknown. Sequenced material: blood, either unsorted or a sorted T cell fraction (not recorded which). This receptor was identified in a male donor with ankylosing spondylitis or in good health (not recorded which).

CDR3 sequence (DNA): TGTGCCAGCAGGGGGAGGGGTGGCTACACCTTC. Its translation: CASRGRGGYTF. The rearrangement uses TRBV12-3 or TRBV12-4 and TRBJ1-2, with a possible D match to TRBD1 (5 bases). The V end lost 6 bases, the J end lost 7 bases, and 9 bases lay between the germline ends. The CDR3 is 11 amino acids.